These 22 T cell receptor beta chains share one sample of origin, sequenced in a study of human T cells and chemical hapten exposure. What the library attached to individual cDNA molecules were unique molecular identifiers. TCRdb used MiXCR to reprocess the reads, holding one entry per CDR3 protein. The data contain 95,000 to 150,000 distinct CDR3 sequences, around 9% of them singletons. The total RNA was obtained from whole blood that was not fractionated. Source material: whole blood. These receptors originate from a human donor in good health. Some clones in this sample may be carry-over from other donors' samples.

The chain has TRBV5-1 and TRBJ1-5; D not certain. CDR1 is SGHRS, CDR2 YFSETQ, per germline. The CDR3 sequence is 15 residues long. V dropped 0 bases and J dropped 2 bases, with 9 bases sitting between them. The CDR3 loop reads CASSLAGSRNQPQHF. CDR3 DNA: TGCGCCAGCAGCTTGGCGGGGTCTCGCAATCAGCCCCAGCATTTT.

There are many counts of this clonotype. The chain recombines TRBV20-1 with TRBJ1-6; TRBD1 agrees at 9 bases. This CDR3 spans 14 amino acids. The V segment lost 2 bases and the J segment 7 bases; nucleotides outside the gene matches: 3. Germline values: CDR1 DFQATT, CDR2 SNEGSKA (reference sequence). The chain's CDR3 is CSARTGGWNSPLHF. For the CDR3, the DNA is TGCAGTGCTAGAACAGGGGGCTGGAATTCACCCCTCCACTTT.

The V and J genes are TRBV19 and TRBJ1-1; TRBD1 matches 8 bases. Germline V gives CDR1 LNHDA, CDR2 SQIVND (reference sequence). With 6 bases clipped from V and 10 bases from J, the junction kept 10 bases outside the gene matches. This CDR3 spans 13 amino acids. The DNA for the CDR3 is TGTGCCAGTAGCGGCAGGGGGCTCGGTGGAGCTTTCTTT. Amino acid sequence: CASSGRGLGGAFF.

This clonotype was recorded at least ten times. V is TRBV29-1 and J is TRBJ2-3, with a possible D match to TRBD2 (6 bases). Germline CDR1 reads SQVTM; CDR2 reads ANQGSEA. This CDR3 is built from 13 residues. Trimming removed 5 bases from V and 2 bases from J, with 11 bases in between. CDR3 amino acids: CSVWDFTTDTQYF. The CDR3 region has the DNA TGCAGCGTTTGGGACTTCACCACAGATACGCAGTATTTT.

This clonotype was counted a few times. The chain has TRBV7-9 and TRBJ2-7, with 8 positions matching TRBD1. Germline loops: CDR1 SEHNR, CDR2 FQNEAQ (reference sequence). The J segment lost 4 bases and the V segment lost 1 base, leaving 6 bases of the junction unmatched. The CDR3 length is 15 residues. DNA for the CDR3: TGTGCCAGCAGCTTAGGACGGCAGGGGGCGTACGAGCAGTACTTC. It translates to CASSLGRQGAYEQYF.

This clonotype was seen ten or more times. The chain joins TRBV29-1 to TRBJ1-1; 7 bases agree with TRBD1. This CDR3 is 13 amino acids long. J gave up 1 base and V 6 bases, and 5 bases lay outside the gene matches. Looked up from germline, CDR1 is SQVTM and CDR2 is ANQGSEA. The CDR3 bases are TGCAGCGTAAGGGGGCGCGGGAACACTGAAGCTTTCTTT. The encoded protein is CSVRGRGNTEAFF.

This clonotype came up a few times. CDR3 region: CASSLNRGVSYEQYF. CDR3 bases: TGCGCCAGCAGCTTAAACAGGGGCGTCTCCTACGAGCAGTACTTC. This chain connects TRBV5-1 to TRBJ2-7, with 7 nucleotides matching TRBD1. V shed 2 bases, J shed 0 bases, and the junction held 5 bases outside the gene matches. The CDR3 loop spans 15 amino acids. Germline-derived CDR1 and CDR2 are SGHRS and YFSETQ.

This clonotype was seen many times. The chain's CDR3 is CSVAGRSKYEQYF. CDR3 DNA sequence: TGCAGCGTTGCAGGCAGGTCGAAATACGAGCAGTACTTC. The chain carries TRBV29-1 and TRBJ2-7; D unresolved. V dropped 4 bases and J dropped 4 bases, with 14 bases sitting between them. The CDR3 is 13 residues long. The germline V gene encodes CDR1 SQVTM and CDR2 ANQGSEA.

This clonotype has more than one count but fewer than ten. The chain links TRBV29-1 to TRBJ2-2; the D gene is possibly TRBD1 (5 bases). Germline CDR1 and CDR2: SQVTM and ANQGSEA. The CDR3 covers 12 residues. V was trimmed by 4 bases and J by 4 bases, leaving 7 bases between them. The CDR3 coding sequence is TGCAGCGTTGTAGGGGTCACCGGGGAGCTGTTTTTT. This encodes CSVVGVTGELFF.

This clonotype was counted only a few times. V and J are TRBV12-3 or TRBV12-4 and TRBJ2-2; 7 nucleotides align to TRBD1. The CDR3 covers 14 residues. After removal of 5 bases from V and 5 bases from J, the junction contained 5 bases not matched to a gene. DNA of the CDR3: TGTGCCAGCAGTCAGGGGGAGAGTACCGGGGAGCTGTTTTTT. The encoded protein is CASSQGESTGELFF.

J is TRBJ2-7 and V is TRBV4-1; no clear D gene. Trimming stripped 3 bases from V and 0 bases from J, with 15 bases between. Germline V CDR1 and CDR2: MGHRA, YSYEKL. The CDR3 sequence is 16 residues long. CDR3 amino acids: CASSHLGPGFSYEQYF. In nucleotides, the CDR3 is TGCGCCAGCAGCCATTTGGGTCCGGGTTTCTCCTACGAGCAGTACTTC.

A word on this clonotype: A junction boundary mismatches the germline segment, possibly from a read error. This chain joins TRBV12-3 or TRBV12-4 and TRBJ2-2; TRBD2 is a possible D gene (5 bases). The CDR3 spans 17 residues. CDR3 DNA: TGTGCCAGCAGTTTAGTCCACATCCGGGATTACACCGGGGAGCTGCTTTTT. Translation: CASSLVHIRDYTGELLF.

The rearrangement uses TRBV9 and TRBJ1-2; D is possibly TRBD1 (5 bases). This CDR3 contains 13 residues. The germline V gene encodes CDR1 SGDLS and CDR2 YYNGEE. The germline V and J ends were trimmed by 7 bases and 8 bases, with 18 bases remaining between them. The CDR3 is CASERGKEEGYTF. The CDR3 coding sequence is TGTGCCAGCGAGCGGGGGAAAGAGGAAGGCTACACCTTC.

This clonotype was found a few times. The rearrangement uses TRBV6-1 and TRBJ2-1, with TRBD2 matching 8 bases. The V and J ends lost 8 bases and 7 bases, in that order; junction bases with no gene match: 10. This CDR3 spans 14 amino acids. The germline CDR1 and CDR2 sequences are MNHNS and SASEGT. CDR3: CASRGAGGRNEQFF. CDR3 DNA sequence: TGTGCCAGCCGAGGGGCGGGAGGTAGGAATGAGCAGTTCTTC.

This clonotype was detected only a few times. The J gene is TRBJ1-5, the V gene TRBV10-2, with D perhaps TRBD1 (5 bases). The CDR3 has 15 amino acids. Germline V CDR1 and CDR2: WSHSY, SAAADI. V lost 2 bases, J lost 1 base, and 9 bases lay in between. CDR3 residues: CASSEIGDSNQPQHF. The CDR3 coding sequence is TGCGCCAGCAGTGAGATAGGGGACAGCAATCAGCCCCAGCATTTT.

This clonotype was recorded many times. The chain links TRBV27 to TRBJ1-2; 8 bases fit TRBD1. Germline V lookup: CDR1 MNHEY, CDR2 SMNVEV (reference sequence). Trimming at V came to 2 bases and at J to 0 bases, leaving 8 bases not matched to a gene. The CDR3 contains 17 residues. The CDR3 region is CASSLIQTGVTNYGYTF. CDR3 sequence (DNA): TGTGCCAGCAGTTTAATCCAGACAGGGGTGACTAACTATGGCTACACCTTC.

The J gene is TRBJ2-7, the V gene TRBV3-1; D is ambiguous. Trimming left V 4 bases short and J 2 bases short, with 15 bases between. The CDR3 sequence is 15 residues long. The germline V gene has CDR1 LGHDT and CDR2 YNNKEL (reference sequence). This CDR3 is CASSPTWKQAYEQYF. CDR3 DNA sequence: TGTGCCAGCAGCCCGACATGGAAGCAAGCCTACGAGCAGTACTTC.

In its sample, this clonotype was seen a few times. J is TRBJ1-5 and V is TRBV20-1; D remains ambiguous. The CDR3 is 12 amino acids. Germline V gene data show CDR1 as DFQATT and CDR2 as SNEGSKA (reference sequence). Trimming pared 6 bases from V and 4 bases from J, leaving 10 bases between. Here the CDR3 reads CSASRPNQPQHF. Here the CDR3 DNA reads TGCAGTGCATCGCGGCCGAATCAGCCCCAGCATTTT.

The chain links TRBV28 to TRBJ2-3; 8 bases are a match to TRBD2. Germline assignment: CDR1 MDHEN and CDR2 SYDVKM. Trimming took 10 bases from V and 0 from J; bases not matched to a gene: 9. The CDR3 extends over 15 amino acids. The CDR3 region is CATSQAGASTDTQYF. The CDR3 DNA reads TGTGCCACCAGCCAAGCGGGGGCCAGCACAGATACGCAGTATTTT.

This clonotype was counted ten times or more. The chain couples TRBV27 to TRBJ2-3; D ambiguous. V lost 1 base to trimming and J lost 0 bases, with 11 bases between them. The CDR3 is 16 residues long. CDR1 and CDR2 (germline): MNHEY, SMNVEV (reference sequence). The CDR3 spells CASSLLLALSTDTQYF. DNA of the CDR3: TGTGCCAGCAGTTTATTGCTGGCCCTAAGCACAGATACGCAGTATTTT.

This clonotype was observed at least ten times. This chain links TRBV27 with TRBJ2-7; D is possibly TRBD1 or TRBD2 (6 bases each). The CDR3 totals 12 residues. In germline, CDR1 is MNHEY, CDR2 SMNVEV (reference sequence). V was clipped by 6 bases and J by 9 bases, with 15 bases between them. DNA of the CDR3: TGTGCCAGCAGCCCCGGGGGCCGCGGGCAGTACTTC. Its translation: CASSPGGRGQYF.

There are a few counts of this clonotype. The genes are TRBV29-1 and TRBJ2-7; no firm D call. V was cut by 4 bases and J by 7 bases, with 17 bases left in between. Germline loops: CDR1 SQVTM, CDR2 ANQGSEA. This CDR3 spans 13 amino acids. The CDR3 DNA sequence: TGCAGCGTTGCGGGCAGGACGCAAGTAGAGCAGTACTTC. It specifies CSVAGRTQVEQYF.